The 6 T cell receptor beta chains below come from one sample, sequenced in a study of cytotoxic CD8 clonotypes in ibrutinib-treated CLL. Repertoires were generated with immunoSEQ multiplex PCR, while TCRdb's copy carries only in-frame clones and drops some. The data hold 150,000 or so clones, with 70% to 80% observed a single time. The sample was PBMCs, taken after 12 months of ibrutinib treatment. The source is a human donor with chronic lymphocytic leukemia.

The rearrangement uses TRBV4-3 and TRBJ2-7; TRBD2 aligns across 8 bases. The junction had 5 bases not matched to a gene; V was cut back by 4 bases and J by 0 bases. Germline-derived CDR1 and CDR2 are LGHNA and YSLEER. The CDR3 sequence is 15 residues long. Here the CDR3 reads CASSPGAGASYEQYF. CDR3 DNA sequence: TGCGCCAGCAGCCCGGGAGCGGGAGCCTCCTACGAGCAGTACTTC.

V is TRBV19 and J is TRBJ1-4; tentative D call: TRBD1 (5 bases). The CDR3 length is 15 residues. V gave up 0 bases and J gave up 12 bases, with 17 bases separating them. Germline V gene lookup returns CDR1 LNHDA and CDR2 SQIVND (reference sequence). The CDR3: CASSIDTGGSGQLFF. The CDR3 nucleotides are TGTGCCAGTAGTATAGATACGGGGGGTTCGGGGCAACTGTTTTTT.

J is TRBJ1-1 and V is TRBV29-1; D is ambiguous. V gave up 6 bases and J gave up 1 base, with 12 bases separating them. The germline V gene encodes CDR1 SQVTM and CDR2 ANQGSEA. The CDR3 is 13 amino acids. The CDR3 bases are TGCAGCGTCAGGATGTCCCCGAACACTGAAGCTTTCTTT. Encoded protein: CSVRMSPNTEAFF.

CDR3: CASSSGLLNYGYTF. The CDR3 nucleotides are TGTGCCAGCAGTTCGGGACTCCTTAACTATGGCTACACCTTC. The V call is TRBV27, the J call TRBJ1-2; TRBD1 might be the D (5 bases). From germline, CDR1 is MNHEY and CDR2 SMNVEV (reference sequence). The CDR3 runs 14 residues. Trimming cost V 4 bases and J 1 base, with 10 bases left between them.

The chain couples TRBV29-1 to TRBJ2-5; 7 bases fit TRBD1. J lost 2 bases, V lost 4 bases, and 4 bases had no gene match. The CDR3 contains 13 residues. From germline, CDR1 is SQVTM and CDR2 ANQGSEA. CDR3 sequence: CSVGDSAQETQYF. In DNA, the CDR3 is TGCAGCGTTGGGGACAGTGCACAAGAGACCCAGTACTTC.

This clone occurred a few times. The chain has TRBV5-1 and TRBJ2-7, with TRBD1 identical over 10 bases. With V trimmed by 3 bases and J by 3 bases, 6 bases remained unmatched. The CDR3 covers 15 residues. Germline CDR1 and CDR2: SGHRS and YFSETQ. The CDR3 region has the DNA TGCGCCAGCAGCTCGGGACAGGGGATAGTCTACGAGCAGTACTTC. Translation gives CASSSGQGIVYEQYF.